This T cell receptor beta chain was identified in a study of cytomegalovirus exposure and HLA in healthy donors. Study summary: The same platform was used for the 100 to 150 validation repertoires and the roughly 600 first-cohort repertoires, a later analysis reported.

Measured with immunoSEQ multiplex PCR; TCRdb has only the in-frame clones, and not every one. The table records roughly 140,000 clones, approximately 90% of them present only once. The receptor was derived from a man between 18 and 35 years old in good health and CMV-seronegative. Source material: PBMCs.

The CDR3 loop is CASSTRGGYNEQFF. Here the CDR3 DNA reads TGTGCCAGCAGCACCCGGGGGGGGTACAATGAGCAGTTCTTC. The J gene is TRBJ2-1, the V gene TRBV11-3, with 8 positions matching TRBD2. J gave up 4 bases and V 5 bases, and 4 bases lay outside the gene matches. Germline V lookup: CDR1 SGHNT, CDR2 YENEEA. The CDR3 runs to 14 residues.